This T cell receptor beta chain is from a study of Graves' ophthalmopathy and Graves' hyperthyroidism. Amplification targeted the TCR beta CDR3 regions, with RNA transcripts as the source material. The first-round RT-PCR employed HTBI primers together with the Qiagen OneStep RT-PCR kit. A multiplex PCR was then performed as the second round. TCRdb used MiXCR to reprocess the multiplex PCR reads, holding one entry per CDR3 protein. The table lists around 340,000 distinct CDR3 sequences, 15% to 20% of them singletons. This clonotype was observed many times. CDR3 length: 14 residues. Germline lookup yields CDR1 SGHRS and CDR2 YFSETQ. The V end lost 4 bases, the J end lost 1 base, and 11 bases lay between the germline ends.

The TCR was taken from an adult man with Graves' ophthalmopathy. Sample: peripheral blood. The rearrangement joins TRBV5-1 to TRBJ1-1; the D is unclear. Here the CDR3 reads CASSRTDANTEAFF. The CDR3, as DNA: TGCGCCAGCAGCCGGACTGACGCGAACACTGAAGCTTTCTTT.